This T cell receptor (beta chain) was found in a study of high-grade serous ovarian cancer treatment subgroups. Whole-study findings and limits: Spatial context was lost because tumors were sequenced in bulk. Repertoire analysis covered CDR3 alone, not CDR1 or CDR2.

Profiled with immunoSEQ multiplex PCR; TCRdb holds only in-frame clones, not every one. The sample holds 1,600 or so clones, approximately 70% seen once. Germline V gene lookup returns CDR1 SGDLS and CDR2 YYNGEE. The CDR3 is 14 amino acids. The V end lost 0 bases, the J end lost 4 bases, and 8 bases lay between the germline ends. With respect to this clone: What it recognizes is unknown.

Tumor tissue was taken before any definitive surgery or chemotherapy was given. Input material: tumor tissue. The chain is built from TRBV9 and TRBJ2-1, with D uncertain. The receptor comes from a human donor with high-grade serous ovarian cancer. CDR3 sequence: CASSVASGYNEQFF. The CDR3, as DNA: TGTGCCAGCAGCGTAGCTTCAGGATACAATGAGCAGTTCTTC.